The 20 T cell receptor beta chains listed next were all sequenced from one sample in a study of T cell responses to AZD1222 COVID-19 vaccine. The table came from immunoSEQ multiplex PCR; TCRdb's copy has only in-frame clones and leaves some out. The repertoire holds approximately 170,000 clones, with 85% to 95% as singletons. The sample here was peripheral blood, taken on day 0 of AZD1222 vaccination. These receptors originate from an adult in good health.

The chain links TRBV27 to TRBJ2-1; D may be TRBD1 (7 bases). Trimming removed 3 bases from V and 6 bases from J, with 15 bases in between. There are 15 residues in the CDR3. Germline V gene lookup returns CDR1 MNHEY and CDR2 SMNVEV (reference sequence). The CDR3 nucleotides read TGTGCCAGCAGTTTGCGACAGGGAGGTGGCAATGAGCAGTTCTTC. Its translation: CASSLRQGGGNEQFF.

Of note for this clone: At one of its ends the junction is not consistent with the germline gene, which may arise from a read error. V is TRBV5-1 and J is TRBJ1-4, with 9 bases lining up with TRBD1. Germline CDR1 and CDR2: SGHRS and YFSETQ. This CDR3 is built from 15 residues. CDR3 DNA sequence: TGCGCCAGCAGCCTGGGGACAGGGACTAGTGAAAAACTGTTTTTT. It yields the protein CASSLGTGTSEKLFF.

The rearrangement links TRBV15 to TRBJ2-1; the D is unclear. Looked up from germline, CDR1 is LNHNV and CDR2 is YYDKDF (reference sequence). The V and J ends lost 0 bases and 7 bases respectively, with 4 bases between them. The CDR3 contains 12 residues. The CDR3 DNA follows: TGTGCCACCAGCAGAGATATAAATGAGCAGTTCTTC. It encodes CATSRDINEQFF.

This chain joins TRBV27 and TRBJ1-6, with a tentative D call TRBD1 (6 bases). Germline V gene data show CDR1 as MNHEY and CDR2 as SMNVEV (reference sequence). The CDR3 runs 15 residues. V lost 3 bases and J 7 bases, leaving 13 bases between the germline ends. The CDR3 DNA sequence: TGTGCCAGCAGTTTGGGGGCAGGGGCGAATTCACCCCTCCACTTT. This encodes CASSLGAGANSPLHF.

The genes are TRBV28 and TRBJ2-3, with TRBD2 matching 7 bases. Losses at the gene ends were 5 bases for V and 2 bases for J; bases not matched to a gene: 10. The CDR3 has 16 amino acids. Germline lookup yields CDR1 MDHEN and CDR2 SYDVKM. This CDR3 is CASSPLKAGYTDTQYF. The DNA for the CDR3 is TGTGCCAGCAGTCCCCTTAAAGCGGGATACACAGATACGCAGTATTTT. Full variable domain (rest looked up from reference TRBV28 and TRBJ2-3): DVKVTQSSRYLVKRTGEKVFLECVQDMDHENMFWYRQDPGLGLRLIYFSYDVKMKEKGDIPEGYSVSREKKERFSLILESASTNQTSMYLCASSPLKAGYTDTQYFGPGTRLTVL.

This chain links TRBV15 with TRBJ2-2, with D possibly matching TRBD1 (6 bases). Trimming removed 3 bases from V and 4 bases from J, with 12 bases in between. CDR1 is LNHNV, CDR2 YYDKDF, per germline (reference sequence). This CDR3 is built from 15 residues. The CDR3 here is CATSSPGHFTGELFF. For the CDR3, the DNA is TGTGCCACCAGCAGCCCGGGACACTTCACCGGGGAGCTGTTTTTT.

This sequence joins TRBV5-5 and TRBJ2-7; 7 nucleotides agree with TRBD1. CDR1 is SGHKS and CDR2 is YYEKEE in the germline V gene (reference sequence). The CDR3 length is 12 residues. The V segment lost 4 bases and the J segment 12 bases; nucleotides outside the gene matches: 10. DNA of the CDR3: TGTGCCAGCAGCGCAACAGGGGCTGGGGCGTACTTC. Protein product: CASSATGAGAYF.

This CDR3 reads CASSLHRGQPQHF. In DNA, the CDR3 is TGTGCCAGCAGTTTACATCGGGGTCAGCCCCAGCATTTT. The chain links TRBV28 to TRBJ1-5; D is unresolved. The V end lost 2 bases, the J end lost 6 bases, and 8 bases lay between the germline ends. Germline loops: CDR1 MDHEN, CDR2 SYDVKM. The CDR3 is 13 residues long. The whole variable domain, filled in from reference TRBV28 and TRBJ1-5, reads DVKVTQSSRYLVKRTGEKVFLECVQDMDHENMFWYRQDPGLGLRLIYFSYDVKMKEKGDIPEGYSVSREKKERFSLILESASTNQTSMYLCASSLHRGQPQHFGDGTRLSIL.

J is TRBJ2-3 and V is TRBV7-9; D may correspond to TRBD1 or TRBD2 (5 bases each). Trimming took 2 bases from V and 0 from J, leaving 15 bases between them. CDR3 length: 17 amino acids. Germline V gives CDR1 SEHNR, CDR2 FQNEAQ (reference sequence). CDR3 sequence (DNA): TGTGCCAGCAGCTTACTTTTTGGGACCTTTAGCACAGATACGCAGTATTTT. Translating gives CASSLLFGTFSTDTQYF. The full variable domain, in which reference TRBV7-9 and TRBJ2-3 provide the parts outside the CDR3, is DTGVSQNPRHKITKRGQNVTFRCDPISEHNRLYWYRQTLGQGPEFLTYFQNEAQLEKSRLLSDRFSAERPKGSFSTLEIQRTEQGDSAMYLCASSLLFGTFSTDTQYFGPGTRLTVL.

V is TRBV5-1 and J is TRBJ2-3; D is tentatively TRBD1 or TRBD2 (5 bases each). Trimming pared 0 bases from V and 3 bases from J, leaving 11 bases between. The CDR3 runs 15 residues. Looked up from germline, CDR1 is SGHRS and CDR2 is YFSETQ. This CDR3 is CASSLVEAGTDTQYF. DNA for the CDR3: TGCGCCAGCAGCTTGGTGGAGGCAGGGACAGATACGCAGTATTTT.

This chain connects TRBV7-9 to TRBJ2-2, with D possibly matching TRBD2 (5 bases). V was clipped by 5 bases and J by 5 bases, with 9 bases between them. This CDR3 has 13 amino acids. Per germline, CDR1 SEHNR and CDR2 FQNEAQ (reference sequence). The CDR3 DNA follows: TGTGCCAGCAGCCCCCCGGGAACCGGGGAGCTGTTTTTT. Translated, it gives CASSPPGTGELFF.

The chain employs TRBV3-1 (or the pseudogene TRBV3-2) and TRBJ1-4, with 8 bases identical to TRBD1. CDR1 LGHDT and CDR2 YNNKEL come from the germline V gene (reference sequence). V was pared by 3 bases and J by 3 bases, with 3 bases of the junction left unmatched. The CDR3 has 15 amino acids. This CDR3 is CASSHRTGSNEKLFF. The CDR3 nucleotides are TGTGCCAGCAGCCACCGGACAGGGTCTAATGAAAAACTGTTTTTT.

This clone was detected only once. V and J are TRBV6-5 and TRBJ1-1; TRBD1 might be the D (6 bases). Germline-derived CDR1 and CDR2 are MNHEY and SVGAGI. Trimming removed 7 bases at V and 2 bases at J, with 14 bases between. This CDR3 has 14 residues. The CDR3 reads CASIRGGVNTEAFF. In DNA, the CDR3 is TGTGCCAGCATCCGAGGGGGAGTTAACACTGAAGCTTTCTTT.

The chain is built from TRBV19 and TRBJ1-1; D uncertain. The CDR3 contains 16 residues. CDR1 is LNHDA and CDR2 is SQIVND in the germline V gene (reference sequence). The V gene lost 3 bases and the J gene lost 1 base, with 15 bases spanning the gap. This chain's CDR3 is CASSINFLNRNTEAFF. In nucleotides, the CDR3 is TGTGCCAGTAGTATTAATTTTCTGAACCGGAACACTGAAGCTTTCTTT.

This rearrangement joins TRBV23-1 to TRBJ2-7; D gene uncertain. TRBV23-1 is an ORF, and what it does is uncertain. CDR3 length equals 14 residues. Trimming removed 8 bases at V and 1 base at J, with 15 bases between. CDR3 sequence (DNA): TGCGCCAGCGGAGAGTCGGCCGGTTCCTACGAGCAGTACTTC. It codes for CASGESAGSYEQYF.

This sequence joins TRBV7-3 and TRBJ1-3, with unresolved D. Germline loops: CDR1 SGHTA, CDR2 FQGTGA. The CDR3 is made up of 14 amino acids. V lost 6 bases, J lost 3 bases, and 12 bases lay in between. CDR3 loop: CASSQTPLGNTIYF. The DNA of the CDR3 is TGTGCCAGCAGTCAAACTCCTCTTGGAAACACCATATATTTT.

This clone was detected once. The rearrangement uses TRBV7-2 and TRBJ1-5, with 10 bases identical to TRBD1. V shed 5 bases, J shed 7 bases, and the junction held 8 bases outside the gene matches. CDR1 is SGHTA, CDR2 FQGNSA, per germline. The CDR3 is 15 residues long. For the CDR3, the DNA is TGTGCCAGCAGCCTACGACAGGGGGCAGGACAGCCCCAGCATTTT. It specifies CASSLRQGAGQPQHF.

The V gene is TRBV9, the J gene TRBJ2-3; 8 bases align to TRBD1. V lost 4 bases, J lost 2 bases, and 6 bases stayed unmatched. The CDR3 spans 15 residues. Germline V gene lookup returns CDR1 SGDLS and CDR2 YYNGEE. For the CDR3, the DNA is TGTGCCAGCAGCCGACAGGGGACCTACACAGATACGCAGTATTTT. As protein: CASSRQGTYTDTQYF.

This clone was found once. The chain combines TRBV5-1 with TRBJ2-1; weak D call: TRBD2 (6 bases). The V gene's germline CDR1 is SGHRS and CDR2 YFSETQ. The V end was cut by 3 bases, the J end by 0 bases, with 13 bases between. The CDR3 extends over 16 amino acids. CDR3 loop: CASSSLAGSSYNEQFF. The CDR3 bases are TGCGCCAGCAGCTCCTTGGCGGGGAGCTCCTACAATGAGCAGTTCTTC.

The chain recombines TRBV28 with TRBJ2-7; 7 nucleotides line up with TRBD2. V gave up 7 bases and J gave up 2 bases; unmatched junction bases: 5. Germline V gene lookup returns CDR1 MDHEN and CDR2 SYDVKM. The length of the CDR3 is 13 residues. The CDR3 sequence is CASMGTITYEQYF. The CDR3 region has the DNA TGTGCCAGCATGGGGACTATCACCTACGAGCAGTACTTC.